Each of the 31 T cell receptor beta chains below was sequenced from the same sample in a study of human T cells and chemical hapten exposure. MiXCR was run by TCRdb on the RACE reads, yielding one entry per CDR3 protein. The sample has some 200,000 distinct CDR3 sequences; about 31% are singletons. Sample time point: pre-sensitization, week 0. Treatment of the sample: therapeutic diphenylcyclopropenone sensitization with weekly scalp DPC. The source was whole blood, collected in connection with sensitization to the hapten diphenylcyclopropenone (DPC). Receptors originate from a woman between 25 and 40 years old with alopecia areata. Some clones in this sample may be carry-over from other donors' samples.

The gene calls are TRBV5-4 and TRBJ2-1; no firm D call. The CDR3 loop spans 13 amino acids. V lost 2 bases to trimming and J lost 8 bases, with 11 bases between them. Germline assignment: CDR1 SGHNT and CDR2 YYREEE (reference sequence). In nucleotides, the CDR3 is TGTGCCAGCAGCTTAGCTAGTAGGTATGAGCAGTTCTTC. This codes for CASSLASRYEQFF.

CDR3 sequence reads: CASRTGGAESDEQYF. The DNA for the CDR3 is TGTGCCAGTCGGACAGGGGGCGCGGAATCGGACGAGCAGTACTTC. The chain links TRBV28 to TRBJ2-7; 11 nucleotides line up with TRBD1. Germline-derived CDR1 and CDR2 are MDHEN and SYDVKM. The CDR3 length is 15 residues. The trim removed 9 bases at V and 5 bases at J, leaving 12 bases unmatched.

This chain links TRBV20-1 with TRBJ1-1, with a tentative D call TRBD1 (5 bases). The V gene lost 5 bases and the J gene lost 6 bases, with 10 bases spanning the gap. In germline, CDR1 is DFQATT, CDR2 SNEGSKA (reference sequence). The CDR3 runs to 11 residues. Here the CDR3 reads CSAQRGAEAFF. Written as DNA, the CDR3 is TGCAGTGCTCAGAGGGGCGCTGAAGCTTTCTTT.

The chain employs TRBV29-1 and TRBJ2-5, with a weak D call TRBD1 (5 bases). Deletions cut 5 bases from V and 5 bases from J, with 18 bases between. Germline V gives CDR1 SQVTM, CDR2 ANQGSEA. The CDR3 has 14 amino acids. As DNA, the CDR3 is TGCAGCGTTTTGGTTGCATCAGGGCGGGAGACCCAGTACTTC. This codes for CSVLVASGRETQYF.

The chain links TRBV20-1 to TRBJ2-5; TRBD2 aligns across 13 bases. Germline V gene lookup returns CDR1 DFQATT and CDR2 SNEGSKA (reference sequence). This CDR3 comprises 18 residues. V gave up 0 bases and J gave up 2 bases; unmatched junction bases: 9. The CDR3 loop is CSARDWGGLAGNQETQYF. For the CDR3, the DNA is TGCAGTGCTAGAGATTGGGGGGGACTAGCGGGGAATCAAGAGACCCAGTACTTC.

This clonotype showed up just a few times. V and J are TRBV28 and TRBJ1-2; 7 bases are shared with TRBD1. Germline V lookup: CDR1 MDHEN, CDR2 SYDVKM. The CDR3 runs 14 residues. V was pared by 2 bases and J by 11 bases, with 11 bases of the junction left unmatched. For the CDR3, the DNA is TGTGCCAGCAGTTTAGGGGGCCAGGGGGTCAGGTACACCTTC. Translated, it gives CASSLGGQGVRYTF.

This clonotype was seen a few times. The chain combines TRBV28 with TRBJ2-3; 8 nucleotides line up with TRBD1. Looked up from germline, CDR1 is MDHEN and CDR2 is SYDVKM. The CDR3 is 14 amino acids. Trimming took 4 bases from V and 5 from J; bases not matched to a gene: 5. The CDR3 coding sequence is TGTGCCAGCAGTTCAGGGGGCGCCGGAGATACGCAGTATTTT. The encoded protein is CASSSGGAGDTQYF.

This clonotype came up a few times. The V gene is TRBV6-2 or TRBV6-3, the J gene TRBJ2-1, with D tentatively TRBD1 (5 bases). Germline lookup yields CDR1 MNHEY and CDR2 SVGEGT. V was trimmed by 4 bases and J by 3 bases, leaving 10 bases between them. This CDR3 is built from 14 residues. For the CDR3, the DNA is TGTGCCAGCAGTTTTTCCAGGGTCTACAATGAGCAGTTCTTC. Translated: CASSFSRVYNEQFF.

This rearrangement joins TRBV6-5 to TRBJ2-1, with 9 positions matching TRBD2. V dropped 8 bases and J dropped 5; count of bases not matched to a gene: 4. Germline values: CDR1 MNHEY, CDR2 SVGAGI. This CDR3 has 13 residues. CDR3 in amino acids: CASQTSGHNEQFF. The CDR3 nucleotides are TGTGCCAGCCAAACTAGCGGGCACAATGAGCAGTTCTTC.

The J gene is TRBJ1-2, the V gene TRBV28; D not certain. Trimming shortened V by 10 bases and J by 2 bases, and 17 bases separated the two germline ends. Germline CDR1 is MDHEN and CDR2 is SYDVKM. This CDR3 has 14 residues. The CDR3: CATTLPQVNYGYTF. Written as DNA, the CDR3 is TGTGCCACCACTCTTCCTCAGGTCAACTATGGCTACACCTTC.

This clonotype was observed a few times. The chain uses TRBV29-1 and TRBJ2-7; 9 nucleotides line up with TRBD1. Germline V gives CDR1 SQVTM, CDR2 ANQGSEA. V trimming: 7 bases; J trimming: 5 bases; junction bases outside the gene matches: 9. The CDR3 runs to 13 residues. Here the CDR3 reads CSGGTGTGNEQYF. The CDR3 nucleotides are TGCAGCGGAGGTACCGGGACAGGGAACGAGCAGTACTTC.

This clonotype appeared a few times. The chain joins TRBV7-2 to TRBJ1-2; TRBD1 agrees at 8 bases. From germline, CDR1 is SGHTA and CDR2 FQGNSA. This CDR3 spans 12 amino acids. The V gene end was trimmed by 5 bases and the J gene end by 8 bases; junction bases not matched to a gene: 4. This CDR3 is CASSLGQGGYTF. The CDR3 DNA is TGTGCCAGCAGCCTTGGACAGGGCGGCTACACCTTC. Together with reference TRBV7-2 and TRBJ1-2, the CDR3 gives the full variable domain: GAGVSQSPSNKVTEKGKDVELRCDPISGHTALYWYRQSLGQGLEFLIYFQGNSAPDKSGLPSDRFSAERTGGSVSTLTIQRTQQEDSAVYLCASSLGQGGYTFGSGTRLTVV.

This clonotype was seen a few times. V and J are TRBV2 and TRBJ2-1, with 8 bases that match TRBD2. Unmatched junction bases numbered 7, after V lost 8 bases and J lost 7 bases. The CDR3 has 13 residues. Germline V gene data show CDR1 as SNHLY and CDR2 as FYNNEI. CDR3: CASGSSGRNEQFF. In DNA form, the CDR3 reads TGTGCCAGCGGGTCTAGCGGGCGGAATGAGCAGTTCTTC.

This clonotype was recorded a few times. The gene calls are TRBV12-3 or TRBV12-4 and TRBJ2-5; D gene ambiguous. V dropped 8 bases and J dropped 1 base, with 11 bases sitting between them. The CDR3 runs 13 residues. CDR3 protein: CASGSDLQETQYF. CDR3 bases: TGTGCCAGCGGAAGTGATCTCCAAGAGACCCAGTACTTC.

The chain has TRBV29-1 and TRBJ2-1; 11 bases map to TRBD2. Germline CDR1 reads SQVTM; CDR2 reads ANQGSEA. The CDR3 sequence is 13 residues long. V lost 3 bases, J lost 7 bases, and 2 bases stayed unmatched. CDR3 in amino acids: CSVELAGGNEQFF. The CDR3 region has the DNA TGCAGCGTTGAGCTAGCGGGAGGTAATGAGCAGTTCTTC.

The CDR3 spells CASSLIGISSTEAFF. CDR3 coding DNA: TGTGCCAGCAGCTTAATTGGGATCAGCAGCACTGAAGCTTTCTTT. The J gene is TRBJ1-1, the V gene TRBV11-1; no clear D gene. The ends were cut back, 2 bases at V and 4 bases at J, with 14 bases in the middle. Germline V gene data show CDR1 as SGHAT and CDR2 as FQDESV (reference sequence). This CDR3 spans 15 amino acids.

This clonotype has more than one count but fewer than ten. The V gene is TRBV4-1, the J gene TRBJ1-1, with 7 bases matching TRBD1. Germline loops: CDR1 MGHRA, CDR2 YSYEKL. The CDR3 loop spans 14 amino acids. Germline trimming cut 2 bases from V and 7 bases from J; bases unmatched to any gene: 7. The CDR3 loop is CASSQKGGQLEAFF. The CDR3 bases are TGCGCCAGCAGCCAAAAAGGGGGACAGCTTGAAGCTTTCTTT.

This clonotype was detected a few times. CDR3 sequence: CASSLGRVDEQFF. In DNA, the CDR3 is TGTGCCAGCAGTTTGGGCAGGGTTGATGAGCAGTTCTTC. V gene TRBV28 combines with J gene TRBJ2-1; TRBD1 might be the D (5 bases). Looked up from germline, CDR1 is MDHEN and CDR2 is SYDVKM. V lost 3 bases to trimming and J lost 8 bases, with 11 bases between them. The CDR3 is 13 residues long. Variable domain in full (rest from reference TRBV28 and TRBJ2-1): DVKVTQSSRYLVKRTGEKVFLECVQDMDHENMFWYRQDPGLGLRLIYFSYDVKMKEKGDIPEGYSVSREKKERFSLILESASTNQTSMYLCASSLGRVDEQFFGPGTRLTVL.

This clonotype was seen at least ten times. The V and J genes are TRBV15 and TRBJ2-1; no definite D call. Per the germline V gene, CDR1 is LNHNV and CDR2 is YYDKDF (reference sequence). Trimming left V 0 bases short and J 10 bases short, with 16 bases between. CDR3 size: 15 residues. The CDR3 region is CATSRDGWWPGEQFF. In DNA, the CDR3 is TGTGCCACCAGCAGAGATGGTTGGTGGCCTGGCGAGCAGTTCTTC.

The V call is TRBV28, the J call TRBJ2-1; 9 bases are a match to TRBD1. The CDR3 sequence is 14 residues long. V shed 6 bases and J 3 bases; nucleotides not matched to a gene: 3. CDR1 is MDHEN, CDR2 SYDVKM, per germline. The chain's CDR3 is CASRTGGDYNEQFF. DNA for the CDR3: TGTGCCAGCAGGACAGGGGGGGACTACAATGAGCAGTTCTTC. Supplemented by reference TRBV28 and TRBJ2-1, the full variable domain reads DVKVTQSSRYLVKRTGEKVFLECVQDMDHENMFWYRQDPGLGLRLIYFSYDVKMKEKGDIPEGYSVSREKKERFSLILESASTNQTSMYLCASRTGGDYNEQFFGPGTRLTVL.

Only a few counts were recorded for this clonotype. This chain uses TRBV6-1 with TRBJ1-1, with D uncertain. Germline V gene data show CDR1 as MNHNS and CDR2 as SASEGT. V lost 6 bases and J lost 3, with 14 bases in between. The CDR3 sequence is 14 residues long. Written as DNA, the CDR3 is TGTGCCAGCAGCACACGGAGGCGGGACACTGAAGCTTTCTTT. This translates into CASSTRRRDTEAFF.

In its sample, this clonotype was seen once. This chain joins TRBV4-3 and TRBJ1-2; tentative D call: TRBD1 (6 bases). Trimming removed 1 base from V and 8 bases from J, with 11 bases in between. The CDR3 covers 13 residues. Germline lookup yields CDR1 LGHNA and CDR2 YSLEER. The CDR3 loop is CASSQGRGTGYTF. DNA for the CDR3: TGCGCCAGCAGCCAAGGTCGGGGGACAGGCTACACCTTC.

This clonotype was detected only once. This sequence joins TRBV29-1 and TRBJ2-2, with 10 positions matching TRBD2. With V trimmed by 7 bases and J by 10 bases, 15 bases remained unmatched. The CDR3 is made up of 15 amino acids. In germline, CDR1 is SQVTM, CDR2 ANQGSEA. The CDR3 spells CSASTSGDLTSELFF. CDR3 in DNA: TGCAGCGCAAGCACTAGCGGGGACCTCACATCGGAGCTGTTTTTT.

The chain recombines TRBV7-9 with TRBJ2-7, with 7 bases that match TRBD2. The CDR3 spans 14 residues. Germline assignment: CDR1 SEHNR and CDR2 FQNEAQ (reference sequence). V trimming: 0 bases; J trimming: 5 bases; junction bases outside the gene matches: 4. The CDR3 here is CASSLAALANEQYF. The CDR3 bases are TGTGCCAGCAGCTTAGCGGCACTAGCGAACGAGCAGTACTTC.

The chain is built from TRBV7-8 and TRBJ2-5; TRBD2 aligns across 7 bases. Looked up from germline, CDR1 is SGHVS and CDR2 is FQNEAQ. The CDR3 has 14 residues. V lost 5 bases to trimming and J lost 1 base; unmatched junction nucleotides: 4. Here the CDR3 reads CASSPQRGQETQYF. The CDR3, as DNA: TGTGCCAGCAGCCCTCAGCGGGGCCAAGAGACCCAGTACTTC.

This clonotype was recorded many times. V usage is TRBV20-1 and J usage is TRBJ1-1; perhaps TRBD1 as D (6 bases). The CDR3 sequence is 14 residues long. The germline V and J ends were trimmed by 2 bases and 5 bases, with 15 bases remaining between them. CDR1 is DFQATT, CDR2 SNEGSKA, per germline (reference sequence). CDR3 residues: CSARLGGAGTEAFF. CDR3 nucleotides: TGCAGTGCTAGACTGGGGGGCGCGGGGACTGAAGCTTTCTTT.

The chain joins TRBV21-1 to TRBJ1-5; the D call TRBD1 from the table was never checked on the DNA. TRBV21-1 is given as a pseudogene. This CDR3 has 16 residues. CDR3 sequence reads: CASSSGTGGGNQPQHF. The CDR3 region has the DNA TGTGCCAGCAGCAGCGGGACAGGGGGCGGCAATCAGCCCCAGCATTTT.

The chain carries TRBV6-6 and TRBJ1-1, with a possible D match to TRBD1 (6 bases). V lost 7 bases and J lost 6, with 12 bases in between. The CDR3 is made up of 12 amino acids. Germline V gene lookup returns CDR1 MNHNY and CDR2 SVGAGI (reference sequence). The chain's CDR3 is CASKGQYPEAFF. The CDR3 bases are TGTGCCAGCAAAGGACAGTATCCTGAAGCTTTCTTT.

The chain is built from TRBV2 and TRBJ1-2; unclear D gene. The CDR3 length is 13 residues. Germline V gene data show CDR1 as SNHLY and CDR2 as FYNNEI. The ends were cut back, 6 bases at V and 0 bases at J, with 8 bases in the middle. CDR3 in amino acids: CASRTEANYGYTF. CDR3 coding DNA: TGTGCCAGCAGGACCGAAGCTAACTATGGCTACACCTTC.

This chain uses TRBV5-1 with TRBJ2-7, with D possibly TRBD1 on 5 matching bases. Germline-derived CDR1 and CDR2 are SGHRS and YFSETQ. This CDR3 has 13 residues. V was cut by 2 bases and J by 0 bases, with 6 bases left in between. CDR3 DNA: TGCGCCAGCAGCTTTGACAGCTCCTACGAGCAGTACTTC. It encodes CASSFDSSYEQYF.

This clonotype was recorded at least ten times. V and J are TRBV7-3 and TRBJ1-2; 7 bases align to TRBD1. Trimming took 5 bases from V and 2 from J; bases not matched to a gene: 8. CDR1 is SGHTA, CDR2 FQGTGA, per germline. CDR3 size: 15 residues. CDR3 in DNA: TGTGCCAGCAGCGCTCCGGACAGGTCGAACTATGGCTACACCTTC. As protein: CASSAPDRSNYGYTF.